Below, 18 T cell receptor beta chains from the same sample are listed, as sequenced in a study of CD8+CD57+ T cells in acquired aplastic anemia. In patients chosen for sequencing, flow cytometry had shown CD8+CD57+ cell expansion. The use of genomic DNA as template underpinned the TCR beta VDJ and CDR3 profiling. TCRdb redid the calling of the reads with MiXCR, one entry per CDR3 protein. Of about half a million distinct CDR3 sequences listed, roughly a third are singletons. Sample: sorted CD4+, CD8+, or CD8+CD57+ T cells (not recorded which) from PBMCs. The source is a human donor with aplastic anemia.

The CDR3 bases are TGCGCCAGCAGCCAATTACAGATTTGGTCCCCCTACGAGCAGTACTTC. Its translation: CASSQLQIWSPYEQYF. This rearrangement joins TRBV4-1 to TRBJ2-7; no firm D call. Germline values: CDR1 MGHRA, CDR2 YSYEKL. V was clipped by 2 bases and J by 2 bases, with 16 bases between them. The CDR3 is 16 residues long.

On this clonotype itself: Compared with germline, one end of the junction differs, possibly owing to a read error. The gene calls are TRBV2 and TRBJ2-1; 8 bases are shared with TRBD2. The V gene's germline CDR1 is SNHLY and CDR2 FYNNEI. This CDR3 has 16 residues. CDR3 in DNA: TGTGCCAGCAGTGTTTATCGACTAGCGACCGTTAATGGGCAGTTCTTC. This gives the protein CASSVYRLATVNGQFF.

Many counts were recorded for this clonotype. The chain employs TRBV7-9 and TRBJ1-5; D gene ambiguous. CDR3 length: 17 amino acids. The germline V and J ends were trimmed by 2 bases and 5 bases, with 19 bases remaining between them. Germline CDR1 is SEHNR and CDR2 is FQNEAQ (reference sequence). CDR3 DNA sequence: TGTGCCAGCAGCTTATGGTTGGGCAGGACGGATGATCAGCCCCAGCATTTT. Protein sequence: CASSLWLGRTDDQPQHF. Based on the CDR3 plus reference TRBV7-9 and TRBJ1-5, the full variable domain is DTGVSQNPRHKITKRGQNVTFRCDPISEHNRLYWYRQTLGQGPEFLTYFQNEAQLEKSRLLSDRFSAERPKGSFSTLEIQRTEQGDSAMYLCASSLWLGRTDDQPQHFGDGTRLSIL.

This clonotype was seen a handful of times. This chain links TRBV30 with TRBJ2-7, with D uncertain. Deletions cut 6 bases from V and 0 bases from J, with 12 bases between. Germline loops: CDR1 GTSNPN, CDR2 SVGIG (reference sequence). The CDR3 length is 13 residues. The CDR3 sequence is CACDNGFSYEQYF. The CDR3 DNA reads TGTGCCTGTGACAACGGCTTCTCCTACGAGCAGTACTTC.

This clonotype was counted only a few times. The CDR3 DNA is TGTGCCAGCAGAGGGAGTTGGACTAATGAAAAACTGTTTTTT. The encoded protein is CASRGSWTNEKLFF. The chain links TRBV6-1 to TRBJ1-4; D is uncertain. The CDR3 spans 14 residues. The germline V and J ends were trimmed by 6 bases and 2 bases, with 10 bases remaining between them. Germline CDR1 and CDR2: MNHNS and SASEGT.

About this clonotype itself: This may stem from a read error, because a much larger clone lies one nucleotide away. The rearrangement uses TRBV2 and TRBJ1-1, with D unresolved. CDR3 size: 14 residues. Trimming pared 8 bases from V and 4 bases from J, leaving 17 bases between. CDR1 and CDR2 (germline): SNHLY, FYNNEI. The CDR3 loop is CASGSNVGSTEAFF. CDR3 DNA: TGTGCCAGCGGAAGTAACGTGGGGAGCACTGAAGCTTTCTTT. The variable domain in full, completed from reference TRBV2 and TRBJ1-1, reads EPEVTQTPSHQVTQMGQEVILRCVPISNHLYFYWYRQILGQKVEFLVSFYNNEISEKSEIFDDQFSVERPDGSNFTLKIRSTKLEDSAMYFCASGSNVGSTEAFFGQGTRLTVV.

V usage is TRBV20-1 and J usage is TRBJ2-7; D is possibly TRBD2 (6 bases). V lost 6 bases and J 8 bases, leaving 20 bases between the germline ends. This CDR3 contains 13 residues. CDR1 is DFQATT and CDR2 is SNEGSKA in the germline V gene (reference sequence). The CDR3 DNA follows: TGCAGTGCCAGCAGCTTTCCGGGACTCAAGCAGTACTTC. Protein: CSASSFPGLKQYF.

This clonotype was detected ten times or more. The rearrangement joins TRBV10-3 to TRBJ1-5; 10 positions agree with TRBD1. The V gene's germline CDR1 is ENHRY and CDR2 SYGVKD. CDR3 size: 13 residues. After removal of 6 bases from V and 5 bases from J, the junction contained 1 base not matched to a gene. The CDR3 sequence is CAIRDRGDQPQHF. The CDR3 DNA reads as TGTGCCATCAGGGACAGGGGGGATCAGCCCCAGCATTTT.

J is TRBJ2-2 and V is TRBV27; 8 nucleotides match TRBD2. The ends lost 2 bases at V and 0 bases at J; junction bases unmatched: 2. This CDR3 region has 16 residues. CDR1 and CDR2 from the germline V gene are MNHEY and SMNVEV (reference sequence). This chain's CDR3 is CASSLPGLANTGELFF. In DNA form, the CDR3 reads TGTGCCAGCAGTTTACCGGGACTAGCGAACACCGGGGAGCTGTTTTTT.

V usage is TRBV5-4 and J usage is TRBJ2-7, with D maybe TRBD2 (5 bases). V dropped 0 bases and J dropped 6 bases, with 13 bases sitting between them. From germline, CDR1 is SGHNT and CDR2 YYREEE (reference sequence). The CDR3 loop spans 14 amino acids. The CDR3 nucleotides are TGTGCCAGCAGCTTGGCTCGGGGTGGGCGCGAGCAGTACTTC. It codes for CASSLARGGREQYF.

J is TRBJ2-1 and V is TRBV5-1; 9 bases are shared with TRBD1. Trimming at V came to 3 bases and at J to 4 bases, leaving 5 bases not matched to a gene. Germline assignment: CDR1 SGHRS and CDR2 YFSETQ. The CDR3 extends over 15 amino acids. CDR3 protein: CASSYPGQGYNEQFF. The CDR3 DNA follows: TGCGCCAGCAGCTACCCGGGACAGGGATACAATGAGCAGTTCTTC.

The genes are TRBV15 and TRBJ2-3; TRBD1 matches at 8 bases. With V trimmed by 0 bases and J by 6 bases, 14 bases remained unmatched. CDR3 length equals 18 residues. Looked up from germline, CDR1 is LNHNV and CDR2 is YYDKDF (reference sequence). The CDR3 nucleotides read TGTGCCACCAGCAGAGATGCTCCGGACGGGACAGGTGGTGATACGCAGTATTTT. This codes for CATSRDAPDGTGGDTQYF.

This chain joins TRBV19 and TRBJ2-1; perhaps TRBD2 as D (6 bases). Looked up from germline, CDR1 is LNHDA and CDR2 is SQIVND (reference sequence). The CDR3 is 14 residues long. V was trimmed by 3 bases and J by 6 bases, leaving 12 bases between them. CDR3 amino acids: CASSISGGTNEQFF. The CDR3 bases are TGTGCCAGTAGTATTAGCGGCGGTACCAATGAGCAGTTCTTC.

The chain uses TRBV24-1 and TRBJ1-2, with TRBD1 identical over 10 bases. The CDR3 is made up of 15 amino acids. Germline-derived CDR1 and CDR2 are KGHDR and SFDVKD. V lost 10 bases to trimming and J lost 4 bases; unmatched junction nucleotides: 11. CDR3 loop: CATDRDRGIGYGYTF. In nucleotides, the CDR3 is TGTGCCACGGACAGGGACAGGGGTATAGGCTATGGCTACACCTTC.

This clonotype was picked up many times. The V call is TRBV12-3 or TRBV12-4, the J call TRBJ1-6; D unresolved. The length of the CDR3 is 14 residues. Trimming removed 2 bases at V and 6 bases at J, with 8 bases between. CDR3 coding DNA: TGTGCCAGCAGTTTAACAAGTAGTAATTCACCCCTCCACTTT. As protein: CASSLTSSNSPLHF.

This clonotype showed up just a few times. The CDR3 bases are TGTGCCAGCAGCTTAACGTCCGTGGGACTAGCGGGAGTTTACGAGCAGTACTTC. This gives the protein CASSLTSVGLAGVYEQYF. The genes are TRBV7-8 and TRBJ2-7; 14 nucleotides agree with TRBD2. Germline CDR1 and CDR2: SGHVS and FQNEAQ. This CDR3 contains 18 residues. After removal of 2 bases from V and 4 bases from J, the junction contained 10 bases not matched to a gene.

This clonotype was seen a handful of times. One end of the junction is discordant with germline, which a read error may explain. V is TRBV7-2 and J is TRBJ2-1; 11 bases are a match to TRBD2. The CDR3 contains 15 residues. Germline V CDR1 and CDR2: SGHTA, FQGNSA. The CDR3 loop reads CASSLAGGEGNEQFF. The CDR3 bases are TGTGCCAGCAGCCTAGCGGGAGGAGAAGGGAATGAGCAGTTCTTC.

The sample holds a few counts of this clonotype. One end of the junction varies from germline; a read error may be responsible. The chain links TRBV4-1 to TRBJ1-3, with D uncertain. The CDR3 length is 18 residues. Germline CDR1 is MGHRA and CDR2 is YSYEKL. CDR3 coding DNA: TGCGCCAGCAGCCAAAGTAGTCAGTCATCTTTGTCTGGGAACACCATATATTTT. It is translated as CASSQSSQSSLSGNTIYF.